These 11 T cell receptor beta chains originate from one sample sequenced in a study of blood T cell repertoires in COVID-19 (dated by TCRdb to about 2020). Preparation of the library involved the immunoSEQ multiplex PCR assay. The source is immuneACCESS, and TCRdb retained only in-frame sequences with V and J called. Part of the clones is not carried over; for the studies checked, unresolved V genes explain less than half of this, and the remainder is unexplained. This sample lists 300,000 or so clones; around 88% were detected once. The ten largest make up approximately 7% of the sample. The sample taken for sequencing was peripheral blood. The receptors derive from a woman in her twenties or thirties who had recovered from COVID-19.

The V gene is TRBV5-3, the J gene TRBJ1-5; 11 nucleotides align to TRBD1. TRBV5-3 is labeled an ORF, and its function is uncertain. The V gene end was trimmed by 6 bases and the J gene end by 5 bases; junction bases not matched to a gene: 4. The CDR3 extends over 14 amino acids. The CDR3 DNA follows: TGTGCCAGAAAGGTGGGACAGGGGGATCAGCCCCAGCATTTT. Its translation: CARKVGQGDQPQHF.

J is TRBJ2-3 and V is TRBV10-3, with 11 bases fitting TRBD2. Germline lookup yields CDR1 ENHRY and CDR2 SYGVKD. The CDR3 loop spans 16 amino acids. With 1 base clipped from V and 6 bases from J, the junction kept 6 bases outside the gene matches. CDR3 DNA: TGTGCCATCAGTGAGTTTAGCGGGGGGGCCGCGGATACGCAGTATTTT. This sequence encodes CAISEFSGGAADTQYF.

The rearrangement links TRBV9 to TRBJ2-1; no clear D. Germline V gives CDR1 SGDLS, CDR2 YYNGEE. This CDR3 has 12 residues. V lost 4 bases, J lost 2 bases, and 4 bases lay in between. CDR3 protein: CASSYTYNEQFF. The CDR3 DNA reads TGTGCCAGCAGCTATACCTACAATGAGCAGTTCTTC.

The chain uses TRBV18 and TRBJ1-1; 7 bases fit TRBD1. Germline CDR1 and CDR2: KGHSH and LQKENI. The CDR3 is made up of 19 amino acids. Trimming at V came to 6 bases and at J to 0 bases, leaving 19 bases not matched to a gene. As DNA, the CDR3 is TGTGCCAGCTCGACAAGGGGAACAGGGGTCATCAGCGTGAACACTGAAGCTTTCTTT. Residues: CASSTRGTGVISVNTEAFF.

This chain joins TRBV7-9 and TRBJ2-1, with a weak D call TRBD2 (5 bases). Germline values: CDR1 SEHNR, CDR2 FQNEAQ (reference sequence). The V end lost 2 bases, the J end lost 6 bases, and 17 bases lay between the germline ends. The CDR3 has 16 residues. The CDR3 bases are TGTGCCAGCAGCTTAAAAGGGTCCCCGGGGAGCAATGAGCAGTTCTTC. Protein product: CASSLKGSPGSNEQFF. The whole variable domain, filled in from reference TRBV7-9 and TRBJ2-1, reads DTGVSQNPRHKITKRGQNVTFRCDPISEHNRLYWYRQTLGQGPEFLTYFQNEAQLEKSRLLSDRFSAERPKGSFSTLEIQRTEQGDSAMYLCASSLKGSPGSNEQFFGPGTRLTVL.

The chain couples TRBV28 to TRBJ2-7; tentatively, D is TRBD1 (5 bases). The V gene's germline CDR1 is MDHEN and CDR2 SYDVKM. The CDR3 has 13 amino acids. V lost 6 bases and J 3 bases, leaving 12 bases between the germline ends. The CDR3 DNA follows: TGTGCCAGCAGGACACAGGCGAACTACGAGCAGTACTTC. As protein: CASRTQANYEQYF.

Regarding this clone: Other DNA variants within this sample encode the same CDR3. The chain employs TRBV2 and TRBJ1-1, with D maybe TRBD1 (6 bases). Germline V CDR1 and CDR2: SNHLY, FYNNEI. Trimming removed 4 bases at V and 2 bases at J, with 8 bases between. The CDR3 totals 13 residues. CDR3 coding DNA: TGTGCCAGCAGTGCGGACAGAAACACTGAAGCTTTCTTT. This encodes CASSADRNTEAFF. Full variable domain (missing parts from reference TRBV2 and TRBJ1-1): EPEVTQTPSHQVTQMGQEVILRCVPISNHLYFYWYRQILGQKVEFLVSFYNNEISEKSEIFDDQFSVERPDGSNFTLKIRSTKLEDSAMYFCASSADRNTEAFFGQGTRLTVV.

V and J are TRBV9 and TRBJ1-6, with 11 bases fitting TRBD1. CDR1 SGDLS and CDR2 YYNGEE come from the germline V gene. This CDR3 has 16 amino acids. The V and J ends lost 0 bases and 10 bases, in that order; junction bases with no gene match: 6. CDR3 region: CASSVDWGQGESPLHF. In DNA form, the CDR3 reads TGTGCCAGCAGCGTAGATTGGGGACAGGGGGAATCACCCCTCCACTTT.

The CDR3 bases are TGTGCCAGCAGAATAACGCAGGGTGTCACTGAAGCTTTCTTT. Residues: CASRITQGVTEAFF. V gene TRBV6-5 combines with J gene TRBJ1-1; TRBD1 is a possible D gene (5 bases). The CDR3 consists of 14 residues. The V end lost 6 bases, the J end lost 4 bases, and 15 bases lay between the germline ends. Germline V gene lookup returns CDR1 MNHEY and CDR2 SVGAGI.

The rearrangement links TRBV7-2 to TRBJ1-2; D might be TRBD1 (6 bases). Trimming cost V 5 bases and J 4 bases, with 20 bases left between them. Per germline, CDR1 SGHTA and CDR2 FQGNSA. The CDR3 is 16 residues long. This chain's CDR3 is CASSPGTPTGPYGYTF. As DNA, the CDR3 is TGTGCCAGCAGCCCAGGGACCCCCACAGGGCCCTATGGCTACACCTTC.

This rearrangement joins TRBV5-4 to TRBJ1-4; D is ambiguous. This CDR3 spans 16 amino acids. Germline CDR1 and CDR2: SGHNT and YYREEE (reference sequence). Trimming took off 0 bases at V and 0 bases at J, with 9 bases between the two ends. In DNA, the CDR3 is TGTGCCAGCAGCTTGGGCGTTGCTGCAACTAATGAAAAACTGTTTTTT. It specifies CASSLGVAATNEKLFF. The complete variable domain, with remaining parts taken from reference TRBV5-4 and TRBJ1-4, reads ETGVTQSPTHLIKTRGQQVTLRCSSQSGHNTVSWYQQALGQGPQFIFQYYREEENGRGNFPPRFSGLQFPNYSSELNVNALELDDSALYLCASSLGVAATNEKLFFGSGTQLSVL.